This TCR beta chain emerged from a study of cytotoxic CD8 clonotypes in ibrutinib-treated CLL. Study information: Of the patients, under 13 were relapsed/refractory, 15 treatment-naive and under 18 IGHV unmutated. There were, on average, about 260,000 productive templates and tens of thousands of productive rearrangements per sample. Study-wide points: Public clonotypes were rare and shrank or held steady on treatment. Increased clonality at ibrutinib response gave way to a return toward baseline at progression.

Produced via immunoSEQ multiplex PCR; TCRdb's table is partial and in-frame only. The table lists under 200,000 clones, 81% of them singletons. This clone has only one observation. Its antigen is not identified. Trimming stripped 1 base from V and 4 bases from J, with 16 bases between. Germline assignment: CDR1 LGHNA and CDR2 YNFKEQ. This CDR3 has 16 residues. The chain has TRBV4-2 and TRBJ1-1; D perhaps matches TRBD1 (5 bases). The source of this sequence is a human donor with chronic lymphocytic leukemia. The source was PBMCs, collected after 12 months of ibrutinib treatment. CDR3 coding DNA: TGTGCCAGCAGCCAAGTTCCGGGGGGACGGACCACTGAAGCTTTCTTT. It yields the protein CASSQVPGGRTTEAFF.